What follows are 25 T cell receptor beta chains derived from one specimen sequenced in a study of OX40 agonist ivuxolimab in advanced cancers. The library was produced with the immunoSEQ multiplex PCR assay. TCRdb retrieved this table from immuneACCESS and kept in-frame rearrangements only. Not all clones are present; in checked studies, unresolved V genes account for under half, and no reason is known for the remainder. Here the sample has about 51,000 clones; 88% occur a single time. The ten largest clones represent roughly 3.5% of the sample. This material consisted of CD4+ or CD8+ T cells sorted from blood, taken in a trial of the OX40 agonist ivuxolimab. These receptor sequences come from an adult with an advanced solid tumor such as melanoma, head and neck, liver or kidney cancer.

The genes are TRBV29-1 and TRBJ2-1; maybe TRBD1 (6 bases). In germline, CDR1 is SQVTM, CDR2 ANQGSEA. The CDR3 runs to 14 residues. V was clipped by 0 bases and J by 3 bases, with 9 bases between them. CDR3 amino acids: CSVEDGTNYNEQFF. Here the CDR3 DNA reads TGCAGCGTTGAAGATGGGACAAACTACAATGAGCAGTTCTTC.

CDR3: CASSPPAALYEQYF. For the CDR3, the DNA is TGTGCCAGCAGCCCCCCCGCAGCGCTCTACGAGCAGTACTTC. The chain carries TRBV14 and TRBJ2-7; D is unclear. V gave up 4 bases and J gave up 3 bases, with 13 bases separating them. This CDR3 has 14 residues. Germline V gene sequence: CDR1 SGHDN, CDR2 FVKESK.

The rearrangement joins TRBV2 to TRBJ2-3; 9 bases line up with TRBD2. This CDR3 has 16 residues. From germline, CDR1 is SNHLY and CDR2 FYNNEI. Trimming took 4 bases from V and 2 from J; bases not matched to a gene: 7. CDR3 nucleotide sequence: TGTGCCAGCAGTGCCGAAGCGGGGGGTTTCACAGATACGCAGTATTTT. It yields the protein CASSAEAGGFTDTQYF. The entire variable domain, with the rest obtained from reference TRBV2 and TRBJ2-3, is as follows: EPEVTQTPSHQVTQMGQEVILRCVPISNHLYFYWYRQILGQKVEFLVSFYNNEISEKSEIFDDQFSVERPDGSNFTLKIRSTKLEDSAMYFCASSAEAGGFTDTQYFGPGTRLTVL.

V gene TRBV27 combines with J gene TRBJ2-7; possibly TRBD1 or TRBD2 for D (5 bases each). V was trimmed by 4 bases and J by 6 bases, leaving 10 bases between them. The CDR3 extends over 12 amino acids. Per the germline V gene, CDR1 is MNHEY and CDR2 is SMNVEV (reference sequence). In DNA, the CDR3 is TGTGCCAGCAGTTCTGAGAGGGGCGAGCAGTACTTC. It is translated as CASSSERGEQYF.

The rearrangement links TRBV5-6 to TRBJ2-5; D uncertain. The V gene lost 0 bases and the J gene lost 5 bases, with 14 bases spanning the gap. CDR3 size: 15 residues. From germline, CDR1 is SGHDT and CDR2 YYEEEE. The CDR3 DNA sequence: TGTGCCAGCAGCTTGGGGTTCGCAGAGAGGGAGACCCAGTACTTC. It translates to CASSLGFAERETQYF.

The chain links TRBV6-1 to TRBJ2-7, with a possible D match to TRBD2 (6 bases). Germline V lookup: CDR1 MNHNS, CDR2 SASEGT. CDR3 length: 14 residues. V was pared by 5 bases and J by 2 bases, with 13 bases between. The CDR3 here is CASSLSGDPYEQYF. CDR3 DNA sequence: TGTGCCAGCAGTCTTTCGGGGGATCCCTACGAGCAGTACTTC.

The V gene is TRBV2, the J gene TRBJ2-3; D might be TRBD2 (5 bases). Trimming took 6 bases from V and 8 from J, leaving 9 bases between them. The germline V gene encodes CDR1 SNHLY and CDR2 FYNNEI. CDR3 size: 11 residues. CDR3 coding DNA: TGTGCCAGCAGGTCGGCGGGTACGCAGTATTTT. Encoded protein: CASRSAGTQYF.

The CDR3 DNA is TGTGCCAGCAGTTATTTGGGACAGGGGGCCAACGAGCAGTACTTC. Its protein is CASSYLGQGANEQYF. The rearrangement links TRBV6-5 to TRBJ2-7, with 12 nucleotides matching TRBD1. The V and J ends lost 3 bases and 5 bases, in that order; junction bases with no gene match: 5. The CDR3 has 15 amino acids. The germline V gene encodes CDR1 MNHEY and CDR2 SVGAGI.

V and J are TRBV30 and TRBJ1-1; D remains ambiguous. CDR1 and CDR2 (germline): GTSNPN, SVGIG (reference sequence). This CDR3 spans 11 amino acids. V was cut by 3 bases and J by 0 bases, with 2 bases left in between. The CDR3 bases are TGTGCCTGGAGGATGAACACTGAAGCTTTCTTT. Translating it yields CAWRMNTEAFF.

This chain uses TRBV11-3 with TRBJ2-2; the D is unclear. Trimming pared 0 bases from V and 6 bases from J, leaving 14 bases between. The CDR3 sequence is 16 residues long. Germline CDR1 is SGHNT and CDR2 is YENEEA. The CDR3 DNA reads as TGTGCCAGCAGCTTAGAAAGTCGGGCTAGGTCCGGGGAGCTGTTTTTT. It encodes CASSLESRARSGELFF.

The rearrangement uses TRBV10-3 and TRBJ1-3; D not resolved. V was cut by 10 bases and J by 1 base, with 17 bases left in between. Germline CDR1 reads ENHRY; CDR2 reads SYGVKD. This CDR3 has 15 amino acids. DNA of the CDR3: TGTGCCAACGCCGACACGGGAAAGTCTGGAAACACCATATATTTT. Translating it yields CANADTGKSGNTIYF.

The chain combines TRBV2 with TRBJ2-7; D ambiguous. Trimming removed 4 bases at V and 3 bases at J, with 4 bases between. Germline loops: CDR1 SNHLY, CDR2 FYNNEI. The CDR3 extends over 11 amino acids. CDR3 nucleotide sequence: TGTGCCAGCAGTGTAGGCTACGAGCAGTACTTC. Amino acids: CASSVGYEQYF.

V gene TRBV2 combines with J gene TRBJ2-5, with D perhaps TRBD2 (5 bases). CDR1 and CDR2 (germline): SNHLY, FYNNEI. Trimming stripped 1 base from V and 1 base from J, with 10 bases between. The CDR3 runs 15 residues. CDR3 region: CASSEDGLLQETQYF. CDR3 nucleotides: TGTGCCAGCAGTGAAGACGGACTTCTCCAAGAGACCCAGTACTTC.

The V gene is TRBV29-1, the J gene TRBJ2-7; 10 positions agree with TRBD2. Germline V lookup: CDR1 SQVTM, CDR2 ANQGSEA. This CDR3 region has 19 residues. With 0 bases clipped from V and 9 bases from J, the junction kept 23 bases outside the gene matches. CDR3 sequence reads: CSVEDPQRLAGYINWGQYF. CDR3 coding DNA: TGCAGCGTTGAAGATCCCCAAAGACTAGCGGGTTATATTAATTGGGGGCAGTACTTC.

The chain couples TRBV4-1 to TRBJ1-1; maybe TRBD1 (6 bases). Trimming removed 4 bases at V and 3 bases at J, with 9 bases between. Germline CDR1 reads MGHRA; CDR2 reads YSYEKL. The CDR3 loop spans 13 amino acids. Here the CDR3 reads CASSLHRDTEAFF. CDR3 nucleotide sequence: TGCGCCAGCAGCCTTCACAGGGACACTGAAGCTTTCTTT.

The chain joins TRBV7-2 to TRBJ2-3; 10 bases fit TRBD2. The CDR3 runs to 14 residues. The V and J ends lost 6 bases and 6 bases, in that order; junction bases with no gene match: 6. Germline assignment: CDR1 SGHTA and CDR2 FQGNSA. The CDR3 reads CASSSRLAGDTQYF. DNA for the CDR3: TGTGCCAGCAGTTCCCGACTAGCGGGTGATACGCAGTATTTT.

The chain is built from TRBV5-8 and TRBJ2-2; TRBD1 aligns across 11 bases. The CDR3 has 14 amino acids. The germline gives CDR1 SGHTS, CDR2 YDEGEE. V was pared by 4 bases and J by 5 bases, with 1 base of the junction left unmatched. CDR3 sequence reads: CASSRDRGTGELFF. CDR3 DNA sequence: TGTGCCAGCAGCCGGGACAGGGGGACCGGGGAGCTGTTTTTT.

The chain couples TRBV5-5 to TRBJ2-7, with D perhaps matching TRBD1 (6 bases). The CDR3 is 13 residues long. Germline V lookup: CDR1 SGHKS, CDR2 YYEKEE (reference sequence). V lost 1 base, J lost 2 bases, and 7 bases lay in between. CDR3 nucleotide sequence: TGTGCCAGCAGCTTGTCAGGGGCCTACGAGCAGTACTTC. Translating gives CASSLSGAYEQYF.

This clone was seen only once. A junction boundary mismatches the germline segment, possibly from a read error. This CDR3 reads CASSVGILTGFSF. CDR3 bases: TGTGCCAGCAGCGTGGGGATACTTACGGGATTCTCCTTC. V gene TRBV9 combines with J gene TRBJ2-7; D may be TRBD2 (5 bases). The germline V gene encodes CDR1 SGDLS and CDR2 YYNGEE. The CDR3 is 13 residues long.

V gene TRBV7-9 combines with J gene TRBJ1-4, with unresolved D. V lost 4 bases and J lost 13, with 13 bases in between. This CDR3 has 12 residues. Germline V lookup: CDR1 SEHNR, CDR2 FQNEAQ (reference sequence). The CDR3 region is CASSSPWGTLFF. The DNA of the CDR3 is TGTGCCAGCAGCTCCCCCTGGGGAACACTGTTTTTT.

The CDR3 loop reads CASRLGGTSGNYEQYF. The CDR3 region has the DNA TGTGCAAGTCGCTTAGGGGGGACTAGCGGGAACTACGAGCAGTACTTC. The rearrangement joins TRBV12-2 to TRBJ2-7; the table gives TRBD2 as D, unverified against the DNA. TRBV12-2 is a pseudogene locus. The CDR3 is 16 residues long.

The chain combines TRBV7-9 with TRBJ1-5, with 9 bases matching TRBD1. Looked up from germline, CDR1 is SEHNR and CDR2 is FQNEAQ (reference sequence). This CDR3 is built from 14 residues. The V gene end was trimmed by 8 bases and the J gene end by 5 bases; junction bases not matched to a gene: 7. For the CDR3, the DNA is TGTGCCAGCGCCAGGGACAGGGAAGATCAGCCCCAGCATTTT. Translating it yields CASARDREDQPQHF. The variable domain in full, completed from reference TRBV7-9 and TRBJ1-5, reads DTGVSQNPRHKITKRGQNVTFRCDPISEHNRLYWYRQTLGQGPEFLTYFQNEAQLEKSRLLSDRFSAERPKGSFSTLEIQRTEQGDSAMYLCASARDREDQPQHFGDGTRLSIL.

The chain links TRBV4-1 to TRBJ2-3; the D gene is possibly TRBD1 (5 bases). V gave up 2 bases and J gave up 8 bases, with 11 bases separating them. Germline V gene sequence: CDR1 MGHRA, CDR2 YSYEKL. This CDR3 region has 13 residues. CDR3 nucleotide sequence: TGCGCCAGCAGCCAATCTTCAGGGTTTACGCAGTATTTT. Protein sequence: CASSQSSGFTQYF.

The V and J genes are TRBV10-2 and TRBJ1-6; no reliable D call. The germline gives CDR1 WSHSY, CDR2 SAAADI. The CDR3 totals 15 residues. V was pared by 2 bases and J by 6 bases, with 11 bases between. CDR3 residues: CASSESRSSNSPLHF. The CDR3 DNA follows: TGCGCCAGCAGTGAGAGTCGTTCTTCTAATTCACCCCTCCACTTT.

The chain recombines TRBV19 with TRBJ1-2, with D hard to call. Per germline, CDR1 LNHDA and CDR2 SQIVND (reference sequence). Trimming left V 6 bases short and J 3 bases short, with 11 bases between. The CDR3 has 13 amino acids. The CDR3 DNA reads as TGTGCCAGTAGAGACCCCACGGACTATGGCTACACCTTC. The encoded protein is CASRDPTDYGYTF.